Presented here are 6 T cell receptor beta chains from one specimen sequenced in a study of CXCR3-negative and CXCR3-positive naive CD8 T cells (dated by TCRdb to the late 2010s). The run used a NextSeq 550. The Human TCR Profiling Kit (MiLaboratory) was used to make UMI-labeled 5' RACE TRB cDNA libraries. The reads went through TCRdb reprocessing, and each CDR3 protein sequence gets one entry with no DNA. The sample's clone listing holds about 90,000 distinct CDR3 sequences. The top ten clones comprise approximately 0.99% of the sample. Sample: naive CXCR3- CD8+ T cells from blood. In the paper's terms, the cell subset or site label means: CD45RO-CCR7+CD27+CD95- naive CD8+ T cells lacking CXCR3 (TNR3-). All receptors derive from a human donor in good health. Some clones in this sample may be carry-over from other donors' samples.

The V gene is TRBV4-1, the J gene TRBJ1-1. Per germline, CDR1 MGHRA and CDR2 YSYEKL. This CDR3 region has 14 residues. CDR3 loop: CASSQVGLNTEAFF.

The chain combines TRBV20-1 with TRBJ1-2; TCRdb designates TRBD1, a call that cannot be tested without DNA. The CDR3 has 17 residues. From germline, CDR1 is DFQATT and CDR2 SNEGSKA (reference sequence). The CDR3 sequence: CSANAVGGQGVSYGYTF.

The chain employs TRBV12-3 or TRBV12-4 and TRBJ2-1; the D call of TRBD1 rests on TCRdb alone, since no DNA is present to check it. The CDR3 has 15 residues. CDR3 protein: CASSRTGGYSNEQFF.

The CDR3 region is CASSLGTGGLHTDTQYF. This chain uses TRBV13 with TRBJ2-3; TCRdb outputs TRBD1, but without DNA this stays unchecked. The CDR3 is made up of 17 amino acids. Germline V gives CDR1 PRHDT, CDR2 FYEKMQ (reference sequence).

The chain uses TRBV29-1 and TRBJ2-1. This CDR3 is 15 amino acids long. The V gene's germline CDR1 is SQVTM and CDR2 ANQGSEA. CDR3: CSVEDPGTPYNEQFF.

The chain links TRBV5-1 to TRBJ2-2; TCRdb's assignment of TRBD1 cannot be checked, as there is no DNA. Germline CDR1 reads SGHRS; CDR2 reads YFSETQ. The CDR3 totals 16 residues. The CDR3 loop is CASSLDRGLGTGELFF.